Listed below are T cell receptor beta chains from one sample, sequenced in a study of shared clonotypes between healthy human individuals. The repertoire was sequenced with immunoSEQ multiplex PCR; TCRdb's copy has only in-frame clones and lacks some. This sample has approximately 2,000,000 clones, with roughly 90% found just once. Sequenced material: naive CD4+ T cells from PBMCs. The origin of the receptors is a man aged 18 to 30 in good health. Some clones in this sample may be carry-over from other donors' samples. The CDR3 runs from the conserved cysteine through the conserved F or W. The order of the fields is CDR3 length, V gene, CDR3 protein.

length: 16
V: TRBV10-3
CDR3: CAISAIRGSGANVLTF

length: 15
V: TRBV19
CDR3: CASNLLDSLYQPQHF

length: 15
V: TRBV29-1
CDR3: CSVEVSGRASREQYF

length: 16
V: TRBV10-1
CDR3: CASSEHRGPFEYEQYF

length: 16
V: TRBV18
CDR3: CASSPPSRVSYNEQFF

length: 13
V: TRBV7-3
CDR3: CASSLMPVSGYTF

length: 15
V: TRBV5-8
CDR3: CASSLGGLKLYEQYF

length: 14
V: TRBV28
CDR3: CASSLGQANTEAFF

length: 12
V: TRBV27
CDR3: CASSLRSREQFF

length: 13
V: TRBV9
CDR3: CASSVGRGETQYF

length: 14
V: TRBV29-1
CDR3: CSVEPSAGADTQYF

length: 14
V: TRBV6-1
CDR3: CASRTGYMNTEAFF

length: 16
V: TRBV27
CDR3: CASRQGLAGGTYEQYF

length: 15
V: TRBV14
CDR3: CASSLSGRGTDTQYF

length: 15
V: TRBV6-4
CDR3: CASSDQQGPTGEQFF

length: 17
V: TRBV14
CDR3: CASSQDWARSGANVLTF

length: 15
V: TRBV4-2
CDR3: CASNAGGGFTDTQYF

length: 14
V: TRBV28
CDR3: CASSPPAGFETQYF

length: 15
V: TRBV5-1
CDR3: CASSLVQRASYEQYF

length: 15
V: TRBV7-6
CDR3: CASSVGQAQTGGYTF

length: 15
V: TRBV4-1
CDR3: CASSLRDRGIQPQHF

length: 17
V: TRBV29-1
CDR3: CSVENFPLRRGEETQYF

length: 14
V: TRBV11-3
CDR3: CASSTGREGGELFF

length: 13
V: TRBV11-3
CDR3: CASSLELNTEAFF

length: 16
V: TRBV7-6
CDR3: CASSDGTSGRGNEQFF

length: 14
V: TRBV5-1
CDR3: CASSRQGGTGELFF

length: 15
V: TRBV6-1
CDR3: CASSTGQGALQPQHF

length: 15
V: TRBV7-3
CDR3: CASSLVAGGRGEQYF

length: 14
V: TRBV2
CDR3: CASLRDRAQETQYF

length: 17
V: TRBV9
CDR3: CASSVGGALISTDTQYF

length: 16
V: TRBV7-9
CDR3: CASSPGTGEVYNEQFF

length: 14
V: TRBV6-1
CDR3: CASRDRDSGNTIYF

length: 15
V: TRBV5-1
CDR3: CASSPRTGLPGELFF

length: 14
V: TRBV6-5
CDR3: CASTLDRASGGYTF

length: 16
V: TRBV5-1
CDR3: CASSLVSASNTGELFF

length: 13
V: TRBV30
CDR3: CAWSGLVSEKLFF

length: 13
V: TRBV19
CDR3: CASSRTGNTEAFF

length: 13
V: TRBV30
CDR3: CASARFSSYEQYF

length: 15
V: TRBV28
CDR3: CASSPHRDRGLEQYF

length: 15
V: TRBV28
CDR3: CASTKLAGVTGELFF

length: 14
V: TRBV11-2
CDR3: CASSLAPPGNTIYF

length: 13
V: TRBV25-1
CDR3: CASSAIAKNIQYF

length: 15
V: TRBV27
CDR3: CASSLVRLGAYEQYF

length: 14
V: TRBV7-9
CDR3: CASSPGTGSRWQYF

length: 19
V: TRBV28
CDR3: CASNTPPGGRVGGNQPQHF

length: 15
V: TRBV5-1
CDR3: CASSLAPGGSYEQYF

length: 16
V: TRBV18
CDR3: CASSPGQTSRNTEAFF

length: 12
V: TRBV29-1
CDR3: CSVTGDGTEAFF

length: 13
V: TRBV29-1
CDR3: CSVDSSLGNEQFF

length: 17
V: TRBV7-2
CDR3: CASSSGTGLSPNQPQHF

length: 16
V: TRBV7-7
CDR3: CASSLVPSGAPREQFF